The rows below give T cell receptor beta chains drawn from one sample of a study of OX40 agonist ivuxolimab in advanced cancers. Clones were read by immunoSEQ multiplex PCR, and TCRdb kept only the in-frame ones, dropping some. The sample contains fewer than 90,000 clones, around 87% of which appear only once. The specimen was CD4+ or CD8+ T cells sorted from blood, collected in a trial of the OX40 agonist ivuxolimab. The receptor source for this set is an adult with an advanced solid tumor such as melanoma, head and neck, liver or kidney cancer. Both conserved end residues are part of each CDR3.

TRBJ2-1 | TRBV7-3 | CASTSTGGPYNEQFF
TRBJ2-5 | TRBV9 | CASSGDWSSLETQYF
TRBJ1-4 | TRBV25-1 | CASSDAFWGSDEKLFF
TRBJ2-3 | TRBV5-6 | CASSRGQADTQYF
TRBJ2-3 | TRBV12-5 | CASGHWDWTSTDTQYF
TRBJ2-5 | TRBV2 | CASSPELAQYF
TRBJ2-5 | TRBV18 | CASSPFGLAGGQETQYF
TRBJ1-1 | TRBV5-8 | CASSRGGQNTEAFF
TRBJ2-1 | TRBV2 | CASGGRNEQFF
TRBJ2-5 | TRBV6-5 | CASSLEEGETQYF
TRBJ2-6 | TRBV19 | CASSPTTAGANVLTF
TRBJ2-7 | TRBV5-5 | CASSTGTSGFEQYF
TRBJ1-5 | TRBV28 | CASSPPQGAHQPQHF
TRBJ2-2 | TRBV11-2 | CASSSTGRSLIF
TRBJ1-1 | TRBV6-6 | CASSYRGGGAFF
TRBJ2-3 | TRBV6-5 | CASSYGRSTDTQYF
TRBJ1-1 | TRBV6-5 | CASSLTGREAFF
TRBJ2-3 | TRBV7-2 | CASSLPYREGGLTDTQYF
TRBJ2-7 | TRBV6-1 | CASSKTGSLYEQYF
TRBJ1-3 | TRBV7-2 | CASSSAGGGNTIYF
TRBJ2-5 | TRBV5-1 | CASSQTGLQETQYF
TRBJ2-5 | TRBV2 | CASSDRLRGFGETQYF
TRBJ1-3 | TRBV7-9 | CASSLATGFGNTIYF
TRBJ1-1 | TRBV10-3 | CAISRQGGNTEAFF
TRBJ2-1 | TRBV7-3 | CASSSTSGAYNEQFF
TRBJ2-7 | TRBV27 | CASSWVAGWGEQYF
TRBJ1-6 | TRBV6-5 | CASSYSMRDSPLHF
TRBJ1-6 | TRBV5-4 | CASSFGQGANQNSPLHF
TRBJ2-1 | TRBV2 | CAKSSGVSYNEQFF
TRBJ1-2 | TRBV5-6 | CASSLEGAGYGYTF
TRBJ2-1 | TRBV4-1 | CASSQENGGAYESSYNEQFF
TRBJ2-3 | TRBV5-5 | CASSLGDTQYF
TRBJ1-4 | TRBV6-6 | CASSHNNEKLFF